This T cell receptor beta chain appears in the sequencing data of a study of human T cells and chemical hapten exposure. Study-wide background: Small differences in pooled library volume mainly drove the variation in TCR yields per sample.

Library preparation tagged each individual cDNA molecule with a unique molecular identifier. The authors' processing: About 97,000 TCRs per sample was the median, with a range of 23,224 to 690,600. TCRdb re-derived calls from the RACE reads in MiXCR, one entry per CDR3 protein. These V and J calls are TCRdb output, not the study's own analysis. The sample consists of some 36,000 distinct CDR3 sequences, 7.5% to 9% of them appearing once. This sample's time point: pre-sensitization, week 0. Treatment defined: therapeutic diphenylcyclopropenone sensitization with weekly scalp DPC. Every donor had alopecia and was 18 to 70 years old; all were suitable for DPC. V was pared by 2 bases and J by 0 bases, with 8 bases between. The CDR3 is 15 residues long. The germline gives CDR1 LNHDA, CDR2 SQIVND (reference sequence).

The chain joins TRBV19 to TRBJ1-5; no reliable D call. The sample here was whole blood, taken in connection with sensitization to the hapten diphenylcyclopropenone (DPC). The source of this sequence is a woman between 45 and 65 years old with alopecia areata. Some clones in this sample may be carry-over from other donors' samples. The CDR3 sequence is CASSIQVYSNQPQHF. The CDR3, as DNA: TGTGCCAGTAGTATACAGGTGTATAGCAATCAGCCCCAGCATTTT.